This T cell receptor (beta chain) is from a study of memory CD4+ T cells and cytomegalovirus serostatus (dated 2019 in TCRdb). The study in broad terms: A total of about 35 healthy Belgian adults, of whom 9 were CMV seropositive and approximately 24 were CMV seronegative, were included in the cohort. CD4+ memory TCRbeta repertoires of a Belgian cohort with known cytomegalovirus serostatus were sequenced in order to replicate a published TCR-based CMV serostatus classifier. Overall study outcomes, separate from this receptor: Among the 150 to 200 previously reported CMV-associated TCRbeta sequences, 60 to 85 showed up in the CD4+ memory repertoires, with each one found in between one and five individuals. For CMV serostatus prediction, a median bootstrapped AUC of about 0.96 was reached with the original framework, and a median bootstrapped AUC of roughly 0.92 was reached with a US-trained random forest. Only CD4+CD45RO+ memory cells were sequenced, in contrast to the original study, which included naive and memory CD4+ and CD8+ populations. On the Belgian cohort, the classifier based on the original framework reached a median bootstrapped AUC of approximately 0.95, with a 95% CI of 0.76-1.00. The results were interpreted as suggesting that the CMV-associated TCR signature is largely present in the CD4+ memory repertoire.

A FACSAria II was used to sort memory CD4+ T cells, defined as single viable CD3+CD4+CD8-CD45RO+ cells. CMV serostatus was determined with a Roche Elecsys assay detecting serum IgG against CMV pp150, pp28, p38 and p52. Once the samples were thawed, total CD4+ T cells were enriched through positive selection using CD4 magnetic microbeads. The samples came from a different study that was designed specifically to examine the CD4+ T cell memory repertoire. Peripheral blood mononuclear cells were isolated and cryopreserved according to standard operating procedures, and serum was stored at -80 degrees C. CD3-PerCP (BW264/56), CD4-APC (RPA-T4), CD45RO-PE (UCHT1) and CD8-Pacific Orange (3B5) antibodies were used for staining, and non-viable cells were excluded with Sytox blue. The Quick-DNA Microprep Kit was used to extract genomic DNA from the sorted cells. Amplification of TCRbeta DNA was done with the immunoSEQ hsTCRbeta kit, following the protocol from the manufacturer. An Illumina MiSeq instrument was used to sequence the TCRbeta libraries. The study's own analysis went as follows. Once out-of-frame sequences had been removed, a few million distinct TCRbeta sequences were left, which works out to an average of around 73,000 per individual. Each individual was scored using the number of 160 or so previously reported CMV-associated TCRbeta sequences that the individual carried and the total number of productive distinct TCRbeta sequences. A beta-binomial model was reimplemented in Python, and random forests from scikit-learn, run with default parameters, were trained on data from the US cohort. Classifier performance on the Belgian cohort was summarized as median AUC with percentile confidence intervals over 10,000 bootstrap iterations. In TCRdb, the immuneACCESS table is reduced to in-frame sequences with V and J assigned. These tables do not hold every clone; where another copy was compared, an unresolved V gene accounts for under half, and the others remain unexplained. D and trimming come from the DNA, and the V and J calls and clone size come from that table. Present in this sample are 25,000 to 40,000 clones, around 74% of which were seen just once. The ten top clones hold about 0.65% of the sample.

A remark on this clone: The antigen this receptor binds is unknown. There are no base qualities to consult, and no much larger clone falls within one base.

Via the germline V gene, CDR1 is SNHLY and CDR2 FYNNEI. V loses 4 bases of germline sequence and J loses 7 bases, and the interval between the two ends is 10 bases. Its CDR3 holds 12 amino acids, cysteine through phenylalanine. Of all the DNA, just the CDR3 is kept, 36 bases in frame from base 1. Sequencing was performed on memory CD4+ T cells from blood. The sequence came from an adult in good health and CMV-seronegative. Some clones in this sample may be carry-over from other donors' samples. The chain joins TRBV2 to TRBJ1-2, with the D gene uncertain. The nucleotides read TGTGCCAGCAGTGTCGGAGGACTTGGCTACACCTTC. Translated, this is CASSVGGLGYTF.